The clone carrying this T cell receptor beta chain came up a few times. This specimen belongs to a study of radiotherapy plus CTLA-4 blockade in lung cancer. The protocol was immunoSEQ multiplex PCR, while the TCRdb copy is restricted to in-frame clones and leaves out a portion. The sample carries 80,000 to 100,000 clones, 80% to 85% recorded once. Trimming at V came to 4 bases and at J to 7 bases, leaving 8 bases not matched to a gene. In germline, CDR1 is MNHEY, CDR2 SMNVEV (reference sequence). The CDR3 totals 14 residues. The sequencing used peripheral blood, collected from a patient treated with radiotherapy plus ipilimumab. This clonotype originated in a human donor with non-small cell lung cancer who had a partial response to radiotherapy plus ipilimumab. This chain joins TRBV27 and TRBJ2-7; TRBD1 matches 9 bases. In DNA form, the CDR3 reads TGTGCCAGCAGTTCCGGACAAGGACAGGGGGAGCAGTACTTC. This translates into CASSSGQGQGEQYF.